This T cell receptor (beta chain) derives from a study of blood T cell repertoires in COVID-19. Study-level information: T cells, B-cell-depleted T cells, or PBMCs supplied cDNA or gDNA.

Generated by immunoSEQ multiplex PCR, the TCRdb table keeps only in-frame clones and is missing some. The table records 150,000 to 180,000 clones, about 79% of them present only once. CDR1 is MNHEY and CDR2 is SVGAGI in the germline V gene. Unmatched junction bases numbered 10, after V lost 5 bases and J lost 10 bases. The CDR3 contains 15 residues. This receptor was taken from a woman aged 50 to 60 with acute or convalescent COVID-19. The material sequenced was peripheral blood. This chain connects TRBV6-5 to TRBJ2-1; 11 bases are shared with TRBD2. The CDR3 DNA sequence: TGTGCCAGCAGTCTCAGACTAGCGGGGATGTTAGAGCAGTTCTTC. As protein: CASSLRLAGMLEQFF.